The 9 T cell receptor beta chains in this list originate from one sample, sequenced in a study of Ad26.COV2.S vaccination and SARS-CoV-2 variants. Treatment meaning: some 19 received Ad26.COV2.S at low or high dose, single or two shots; 5 received placebo; per-sample allocation not given. The study sampled participants on day 63 after the first vaccine or placebo injection. Sequencing was performed with immunoSEQ multiplex PCR; in TCRdb, only in-frame clones are kept and a portion is missing. The sample consists of around 500,000 clones, nearly 90% of them appearing once. The source was peripheral blood, collected in a trial of Ad26.COV2.S vaccine versus placebo. The receptors were sampled from a person between 18 and 65 years old who received the Ad26.COV2.S COVID-19 vaccine or a placebo.

The chain combines TRBV7-9 with TRBJ2-3, with D possibly being TRBD1 or TRBD2 (5 bases each). The CDR3 has 13 amino acids. V gave up 4 bases and J gave up 9 bases, with 14 bases separating them. The V gene's germline CDR1 is SEHNR and CDR2 FQNEAQ (reference sequence). This CDR3 reads CASSSGASVTQYF. The CDR3 nucleotides are TGTGCCAGCAGCTCCGGGGCGTCCGTAACGCAGTATTTT.

The chain uses TRBV7-6 and TRBJ2-1; 7 positions match TRBD2. Germline CDR1 reads SGHVS; CDR2 reads FNYEAQ. The CDR3 covers 14 residues. J gave up 5 bases and V 5 bases, and 6 bases lay outside the gene matches. The CDR3 spells CASSPAGLNNEQFF. DNA for the CDR3: TGTGCCAGCAGCCCAGCGGGACTCAACAATGAGCAGTTCTTC.

The V gene is TRBV28, the J gene TRBJ1-6; a weak D match, TRBD1 (5 bases). Germline loops: CDR1 MDHEN, CDR2 SYDVKM. Trimming cost V 4 bases and J 4 bases, with 23 bases left between them. The CDR3 sequence is 19 residues long. In nucleotides, the CDR3 is TGTGCCAGCAGTTCGCCCGGGACCCGAGTGGGAAAGTATAATTCACCCCTCCACTTT. The encoded protein is CASSSPGTRVGKYNSPLHF.

The sample holds one count of this clone. This chain uses TRBV21-1 with TRBJ1-2; the table's D call of TRBD1 was not tested on the DNA. TRBV21-1 is a documented pseudogene. This CDR3 comprises 15 residues. CDR3 residues: CASSYGTGCAYGYTF. CDR3 DNA: TGTGCCAGCAGTTACGGGACAGGGTGCGCCTATGGCTACACCTTC.

This clone appeared once. The chain combines TRBV5-4 with TRBJ2-5; no definite D call. The CDR3 is made up of 14 amino acids. V gave up 0 bases and J gave up 3 bases, with 9 bases separating them. CDR1 is SGHNT, CDR2 YYREEE, per germline (reference sequence). The CDR3 here is CASSLVGEKETQYF. CDR3 nucleotide sequence: TGTGCCAGCAGCTTGGTTGGGGAAAAAGAGACCCAGTACTTC. Using reference TRBV5-4 and TRBJ2-5 for the parts outside the CDR3, the full variable domain is ETGVTQSPTHLIKTRGQQVTLRCSSQSGHNTVSWYQQALGQGPQFIFQYYREEENGRGNFPPRFSGLQFPNYSSELNVNALELDDSALYLCASSLVGEKETQYFGPGTRLLVL.

The chain employs TRBV2 and TRBJ2-1; TRBD1 aligns across 11 bases. V lost 6 bases to trimming and J lost 4 bases; unmatched junction nucleotides: 2. There are 14 residues in the CDR3. Germline V gene lookup returns CDR1 SNHLY and CDR2 FYNNEI. This CDR3 is CASRRDRGYNEQFF. The CDR3 DNA follows: TGTGCCAGCAGGCGGGACAGGGGGTACAATGAGCAGTTCTTC.

The V gene is TRBV9, the J gene TRBJ2-6; D unclear. Per germline, CDR1 SGDLS and CDR2 YYNGEE. CDR3 size: 16 residues. The V end lost 4 bases, the J end lost 0 bases, and 11 bases lay between the germline ends. CDR3 amino acids: CASSNYRDSGANVLTF. DNA of the CDR3: TGTGCCAGCAGCAATTACCGTGACTCTGGGGCCAACGTCCTGACTTTC.

The chain uses TRBV28 and TRBJ2-5; D unclear. The CDR3 is 16 amino acids. Trimming took off 5 bases at V and 5 bases at J, with 21 bases between the two ends. Germline loops: CDR1 MDHEN, CDR2 SYDVKM. As DNA, the CDR3 is TGTGCCAGCAGTGCCCTAGTTGGGCCAGAGTGGGAGACCCAGTACTTC. This encodes CASSALVGPEWETQYF.

The J gene is TRBJ1-3, the V gene TRBV5-1, with D perhaps TRBD1 (6 bases). Germline values: CDR1 SGHRS, CDR2 YFSETQ. There are 14 residues in the CDR3. V lost 4 bases to trimming and J lost 2 bases, with 10 bases between them. The CDR3 nucleotides are TGCGCCAGCAGCACAGGGTTCGCTGGAAACACCATATATTTT. Translated, it gives CASSTGFAGNTIYF.